This passage covers 26 T cell receptor beta chains from one sample sequenced in a study of blood T cells in healthy people across ages. A second PCR of about 7 to 11 cycles used a sample-barcoded 5' primer and a J-beta primer mix. MiXCR, applied by TCRdb to the 5' RACE reads, yields one record per CDR3 protein. The table lists 850,000 or so distinct CDR3 sequences, under 35% of them singletons, with 15% to 20% in the top ten. Material: blood. These receptors all come from an elderly woman in good health.

In this sample, this clonotype turned up many times. This sequence joins TRBV6-5 and TRBJ2-7; D possibly corresponds to TRBD2 (5 bases). Germline assignment: CDR1 MNHEY and CDR2 SVGAGI. This CDR3 has 12 amino acids. V was clipped by 5 bases and J by 5 bases, with 10 bases between them. CDR3 in DNA: TGTGCCAGCAGTACCCCGGGGAACGAGCAGTACTTC. Translation: CASSTPGNEQYF.

The gene calls are TRBV7-3 and TRBJ2-1; D perhaps matches TRBD2 (5 bases). Trimming left V 5 bases short and J 0 bases short, with 11 bases between. This CDR3 spans 15 amino acids. Germline CDR1 is SGHTA and CDR2 is FQGTGA. The DNA of the CDR3 is TGTGCCAGCAGCCCCCGCCGGGACTCCTACAATGAGCAGTTCTTC. Its protein product is CASSPRRDSYNEQFF.

This clonotype was counted ten times or more. This chain uses TRBV10-3 with TRBJ2-1, with D perhaps matching TRBD1 (5 bases). The ends were cut back, 5 bases at V and 4 bases at J, with 9 bases in the middle. The CDR3 contains 13 residues. Germline V lookup: CDR1 ENHRY, CDR2 SYGVKD. Written as DNA, the CDR3 is TGTGCCATCAGTAAGACAGAATACAATGAGCAGTTCTTC. Encoded protein: CAISKTEYNEQFF.

This clonotype was recorded at least ten times. The genes are TRBV10-3 and TRBJ2-3; the D gene is possibly TRBD2 (5 bases). This CDR3 contains 14 residues. Germline loops: CDR1 ENHRY, CDR2 SYGVKD. V dropped 8 bases and J dropped 0 bases, with 12 bases sitting between them. This chain's CDR3 is CAISALASTDTQYF. CDR3 DNA sequence: TGTGCCATCTCCGCGCTAGCTAGCACAGATACGCAGTATTTT.

This clonotype was seen only a few times. This may stem from a read error, because a much larger clone lies one nucleotide away. V usage is TRBV5-1 and J usage is TRBJ2-1; 10 bases agree with TRBD1. The CDR3 runs 15 residues. The trim removed 5 bases at V and 8 bases at J, leaving 10 bases unmatched. CDR1 is SGHRS, CDR2 YFSETQ, per germline. The DNA of the CDR3 is TGCGCCAGCAGACCCGGGACAGGGGTCTGGTATGAGCAGTTCTTC. Translating it yields CASRPGTGVWYEQFF.

This clonotype was found a few times. The junction does not match germline at one end; this may be a read error. The V call is TRBV20-1, the J call TRBJ1-5, with D tentatively TRBD1 (6 bases). The V gene's germline CDR1 is DFQATT and CDR2 SNEGSKA (reference sequence). This CDR3 has 14 residues. Here the CDR3 DNA reads TGCAGTGCAAGAGTCTCTCAGGGGAATCAGCCCCAGCATTTT. It specifies CSARVSQGNQPQHF.

This clonotype was found many times. This chain connects TRBV6-4 to TRBJ2-3; perhaps D is TRBD1 or TRBD2 (5 bases each). CDR3 length: 15 residues. V was clipped by 3 bases and J by 4 bases, with 14 bases between them. Germline lookup yields CDR1 MRHNA and CDR2 SNTAGT. CDR3 bases: TGTGCCAGCAGTGAAGCCTCGAGGGGCCCAGATACGCAGTATTTT. As protein: CASSEASRGPDTQYF.

This chain connects TRBV29-1 to TRBJ2-7, with no clear D. Germline loops: CDR1 SQVTM, CDR2 ANQGSEA. The CDR3 extends over 14 amino acids. V dropped 4 bases and J dropped 4 bases, with 17 bases sitting between them. The CDR3 DNA is TGCAGCGTTGTGGATCAATCCTCTACTTACGAGCAGTACTTC. It specifies CSVVDQSSTYEQYF.

This clonotype was seen a handful of times. The chain recombines TRBV4-1 with TRBJ1-2, with 7 bases identical to TRBD1. CDR3 length equals 15 residues. Germline CDR1 reads MGHRA; CDR2 reads YSYEKL. The V and J ends lost 1 base and 1 base, in that order; junction bases with no gene match: 3. Here the CDR3 DNA reads TGCGCCAGCAGCCAAGGAAGGGGGCTTAACTATGGCTACACCTTC. This sequence encodes CASSQGRGLNYGYTF.

This clonotype was counted a few times. A much larger clone is a single base away; this may be a read error. The chain carries TRBV6-2 or TRBV6-3 and TRBJ2-1; possibly TRBD1 for D (5 bases). Germline V gives CDR1 MNHEY, CDR2 SVGEGT. The CDR3 has 13 amino acids. The CDR3 DNA reads as TGTGCCAGCAGGAGAACAGGAGACAATGAGCGGTTCTTC. This gives the protein CASRRTGDNERFF.

This clonotype was recorded a few times. This may be a read error, as it is one base from a much larger clone. CDR3 DNA sequence: TGTGCCAGCAGCCTTTCAACTAGCGGGGGGGCCCCGGATACGCAGTATTTT. Translating it yields CASSLSTSGGAPDTQYF. The J gene is TRBJ2-3, the V gene TRBV7-2, with 13 bases that match TRBD2. Germline lookup yields CDR1 SGHTA and CDR2 FQGNSA. This CDR3 region has 17 residues. Germline trimming cut 5 bases from V and 6 bases from J; bases unmatched to any gene: 11.

This clonotype was seen only a few times. The chain carries TRBV10-3 and TRBJ2-2; weak D call: TRBD1 (6 bases). The CDR3 runs to 12 residues. Germline CDR1 ENHRY, CDR2 SYGVKD. V lost 6 bases and J lost 5, with 7 bases in between. As DNA, the CDR3 is TGTGCCATCAGCACAGGGACCGGGGAGCTGTTTTTT. Protein sequence: CAISTGTGELFF.

This clonotype occurred a few times. A junction boundary mismatches the germline segment, possibly from a read error. The chain links TRBV3-1 to TRBJ2-1; perhaps TRBD2 as D (6 bases). Germline CDR1 LGHDT, CDR2 YNNKEL (reference sequence). This CDR3 spans 12 amino acids. The CDR3 sequence is CASSQDSGERFF. The DNA for the CDR3 is TGTGCCAGCAGCCAAGATAGCGGCGAGCGGTTCTTC.

V is TRBV5-4 and J is TRBJ2-5, with 9 bases fitting TRBD2. The J segment lost 2 bases and the V segment lost 1 base, leaving 12 bases of the junction unmatched. CDR3 size: 18 residues. The germline CDR1 and CDR2 sequences are SGHNT and YYREEE (reference sequence). CDR3 DNA sequence: TGTGCCAGCAGCTTGACCTTTTCGACTAGCGGAACACAAGAGACCCAGTACTTC. Its protein is CASSLTFSTSGTQETQYF.

This clonotype was counted many times. The chain links TRBV7-6 to TRBJ2-7; a possible D gene is TRBD1 (6 bases). This CDR3 contains 13 residues. V dropped 6 bases and J dropped 6 bases, with 15 bases sitting between them. CDR1 is SGHVS and CDR2 is FNYEAQ in the germline V gene. The CDR3 DNA sequence: TGTGCCAGCAGTCGTCAGGGGTCGGGCGAGCAGTACTTC. Residues: CASSRQGSGEQYF.

This clonotype showed up just a few times. J is TRBJ2-6 and V is TRBV5-1, with D possibly TRBD1 on 6 matching bases. The CDR3 is 18 amino acids. V dropped 1 base and J dropped 0 bases, with 14 bases sitting between them. Germline CDR1 SGHRS, CDR2 YFSETQ. The CDR3 nucleotides read TGCGCCAGCAGCTTGAGTCAGGGGATGAGCTCTGGGGCCAACGTCCTGACTTTC. Its protein product is CASSLSQGMSSGANVLTF.

Notes on this clonotype: A much larger clone differs by one base, so this may be a read error. The gene calls are TRBV6-1 and TRBJ1-5; D is undetermined. Per the germline V gene, CDR1 is MNHNS and CDR2 is SASEGT. The CDR3 length is 12 residues. CDR3 nucleotide sequence: TGTGCCGGCAGTGAAGGTCATCAGCCCCAGCATTTT. It encodes CAGSEGHQPQHF.

This clonotype has ten or more counts. V and J are TRBV5-1 and TRBJ1-6; the D is unclear. This CDR3 has 14 amino acids. Trimming took off 1 base at V and 7 bases at J, with 9 bases between the two ends. Germline values: CDR1 SGHRS, CDR2 YFSETQ. CDR3 loop: CASSLLGENSPLHF. The CDR3 DNA reads as TGCGCCAGCAGCTTGCTCGGGGAAAATTCACCCCTCCACTTT.

The CDR3: CASTPEWANTEAFF. The CDR3 DNA follows: TGTGCCAGCACCCCTGAGTGGGCGAACACTGAAGCTTTCTTT. The genes are TRBV28 and TRBJ1-1; D unclear. Germline loops: CDR1 MDHEN, CDR2 SYDVKM. The CDR3 has 14 amino acids. V lost 7 bases and J lost 1, with 13 bases in between.

With respect to this clonotype: Mismatch with germline at one junction end may stem from a read error. This rearrangement joins TRBV30 to TRBJ2-7; D may correspond to TRBD1 or TRBD2 (5 bases each). Germline CDR1 GTSNPN, CDR2 SVGIG (reference sequence). CDR3 size: 14 residues. The CDR3 DNA follows: TGTGTCTGGAGACCCGGGACCACAACCTACGAGCAGTACTTC. Protein: CVWRPGTTTYEQYF.

The genes are TRBV6-5 and TRBJ2-7; unclear D gene. Trimming took 1 base from V and 3 from J, leaving 16 bases between them. In germline, CDR1 is MNHEY, CDR2 SVGAGI. This CDR3 is built from 16 residues. The CDR3 DNA sequence: TGTGCCAGCAGTTACTGGGCGAAGGTCCCTCTCTACGAGCAGTACTTC. Translated, it gives CASSYWAKVPLYEQYF.

In its sample, this clonotype was seen many times. The chain combines TRBV6-2 or TRBV6-3 with TRBJ2-1; maybe TRBD1 (6 bases). The CDR3 length is 14 residues. The V gene's germline CDR1 is MNHEY and CDR2 SVGEGT. V lost 7 bases, J lost 6 bases, and 16 bases lay in between. In DNA form, the CDR3 reads TGTGCCAGCACCGGACCAACAGGGCGCAATGAGCAGTTCTTC. Its translation: CASTGPTGRNEQFF.

Remarks on this clonotype: One base away lies a much larger clone, so this may be a sequencing read error. V is TRBV20-1 and J is TRBJ2-7; D not resolved. This CDR3 contains 11 residues. Per germline, CDR1 DFQATT and CDR2 SNEGSKA (reference sequence). V was trimmed by 5 bases and J by 7 bases, leaving 12 bases between them. The CDR3 DNA is TGCAGTGCTCCCGGATACAATGAGCAGTACTTC. It specifies CSAPGYNEQYF.

For this clonotype: This may be a read error, as it is one base from a much larger clone. V is TRBV4-2 and J is TRBJ2-7; D may be TRBD2 (6 bases). The V end lost 4 bases, the J end lost 7 bases, and 17 bases lay between the germline ends. The CDR3 runs 14 residues. The V gene's germline CDR1 is LGHNA and CDR2 YNFKEQ. The CDR3 nucleotides read TGTGCCAGCAGCCCGGGGGAGAACTACAATGAGCAGTACTTC. This sequence encodes CASSPGENYNEQYF.

This clonotype was counted between two and nine times. A junction end diverges from the germline sequence, so it may reflect a read error. This chain uses TRBV7-9 with TRBJ2-5, with a weak D call TRBD1 (6 bases). The length of the CDR3 is 14 residues. Germline V gene sequence: CDR1 SEHNR, CDR2 FQNEAQ (reference sequence). For the CDR3, the DNA is TGTGCCAGCAGCCTACAGGGTTTTGGAGAGGCCCAGTACTTC. It encodes CASSLQGFGEAQYF.

In its sample, this clonotype was seen many times. The chain has TRBV12-3 or TRBV12-4 and TRBJ2-1; D is unclear. Trimming pared 6 bases from V and 2 bases from J, leaving 17 bases between. The CDR3 is 16 residues long. The CDR3 sequence: CASRAGRLLTYNEQFF. The CDR3 region has the DNA TGTGCCAGCAGGGCAGGTAGACTTCTAACCTACAATGAGCAGTTCTTC.